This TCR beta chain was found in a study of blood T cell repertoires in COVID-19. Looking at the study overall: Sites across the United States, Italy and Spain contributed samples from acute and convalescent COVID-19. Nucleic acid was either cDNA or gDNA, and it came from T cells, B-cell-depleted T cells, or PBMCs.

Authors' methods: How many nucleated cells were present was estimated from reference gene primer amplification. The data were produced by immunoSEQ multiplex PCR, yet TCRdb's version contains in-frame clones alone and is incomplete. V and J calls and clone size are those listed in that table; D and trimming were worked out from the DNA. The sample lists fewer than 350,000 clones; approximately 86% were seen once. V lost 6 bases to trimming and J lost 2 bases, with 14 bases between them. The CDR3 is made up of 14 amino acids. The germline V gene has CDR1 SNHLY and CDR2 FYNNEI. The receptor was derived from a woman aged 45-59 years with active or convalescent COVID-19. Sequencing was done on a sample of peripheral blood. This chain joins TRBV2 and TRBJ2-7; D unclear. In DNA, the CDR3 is TGTGCCAGCAGAGAGAGACTGATGACCTACGAGCAGTACTTC. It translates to CASRERLMTYEQYF. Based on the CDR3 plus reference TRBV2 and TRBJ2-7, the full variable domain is EPEVTQTPSHQVTQMGQEVILRCVPISNHLYFYWYRQILGQKVEFLVSFYNNEISEKSEIFDDQFSVERPDGSNFTLKIRSTKLEDSAMYFCASRERLMTYEQYFGPGTRLTVT.